This passage covers 18 T cell receptor beta chains from one sample sequenced in a study of type 1 regulatory T cells (dated by TCRdb to the early 2020s). Sequencing was performed on an Illumina MiSeq. Through fastp at Q25 and MiXCR, TCRdb rebuilt clones from the public reads, retaining in-frame beta chains. Entries are consolidated by CDR3 protein sequence, retaining the most common genes and DNA. This sample holds some 89,000 distinct CDR3 sequences; roughly a third were observed only once. About 2.4% of the sample rests with the top ten. The specimen sequenced was CD4+ T cells, either the whole sample or a sorted fraction (not recorded which). All receptors come from a human donor in good health.

In this sample, this clonotype turned up a few times. This rearrangement joins TRBV20-1 to TRBJ2-2; 8 bases match TRBD1. This CDR3 is built from 14 residues. CDR1 and CDR2 (germline): DFQATT, SNEGSKA (reference sequence). V trimming: 1 base; J trimming: 6 bases; junction bases outside the gene matches: 4. The CDR3 DNA is TGCAGTGCTAGAGGTTCAGGGGGCGCCGGGGAGCTGTTTTTT. As protein: CSARGSGGAGELFF.

This chain connects TRBV7-6 to TRBJ1-6; D is unclear. Germline V gives CDR1 SGHVS, CDR2 FNYEAQ. The V and J ends lost 0 bases and 5 bases respectively, with 8 bases between them. This CDR3 comprises 15 residues. The CDR3 sequence is CASSLAGNDNSPLHF. CDR3 sequence (DNA): TGTGCCAGCAGCTTAGCCGGGAACGATAATTCACCCCTCCACTTT.

This clonotype was seen a few times. The chain carries TRBV5-4 and TRBJ2-7, with a weak D call TRBD1 (6 bases). Germline CDR1 SGHNT, CDR2 YYREEE (reference sequence). The CDR3 sequence is 13 residues long. The V and J ends lost 4 bases and 6 bases respectively, with 14 bases between them. This CDR3 reads CASSGPGVGEQYF. DNA for the CDR3: TGTGCCAGCAGCGGACCAGGGGTAGGCGAGCAGTACTTC.

The V call is TRBV6-2 or TRBV6-3, the J call TRBJ2-5; 9 bases line up with TRBD2. Germline loops: CDR1 MNHEY, CDR2 SVGEGT. J was trimmed by 4 bases and V by 5 bases; bases with no gene match: 11. The CDR3 runs 16 residues. CDR3: CASSPFSGSLPETQYF. Written as DNA, the CDR3 is TGTGCCAGCAGTCCATTTAGCGGGAGTCTTCCAGAGACCCAGTACTTC.

This clonotype was recorded only once. The V gene is TRBV6-1, the J gene TRBJ2-7; no firm D call. Germline CDR1 and CDR2: MNHNS and SASEGT. There are 14 residues in the CDR3. The V end lost 2 bases, the J end lost 5 bases, and 13 bases lay between the germline ends. Written as DNA, the CDR3 is TGTGCCAGCAGTGAAAGATCTCGCCCCCACGAGCAGTACTTC. Amino acids: CASSERSRPHEQYF.

This clonotype was seen a few times. The chain recombines TRBV5-1 with TRBJ1-1; D uncertain. The ends were cut back, 2 bases at V and 3 bases at J, with 11 bases in the middle. The length of the CDR3 is 14 residues. Germline lookup yields CDR1 SGHRS and CDR2 YFSETQ. CDR3 sequence reads: CASSFAAADTEAFF. CDR3 nucleotides: TGCGCCAGCAGCTTCGCGGCAGCTGACACTGAAGCTTTCTTT.

Comments on this clonotype: Mismatch with germline at one junction end may stem from a read error. The V and J genes are TRBV20-1 and TRBJ2-1; 9 bases line up with TRBD2. The CDR3 has 15 residues. CDR1 and CDR2 (germline): DFQATT, SNEGSKA (reference sequence). The CDR3 loop is CSAKVQREVWNEQLF. As DNA, the CDR3 is TGCAGTGCTAAGGTCCAGCGGGAGGTATGGAATGAGCAGCTCTTC.

The rearrangement joins TRBV7-9 to TRBJ1-5, with a possible D match to TRBD1 (5 bases). CDR1 and CDR2 (germline): SEHNR, FQNEAQ (reference sequence). The V gene lost 4 bases and the J gene lost 5 bases, with 18 bases spanning the gap. This CDR3 is 16 amino acids long. This chain's CDR3 is CASSSSGPLDYQPQHF. For the CDR3, the DNA is TGTGCCAGCAGCTCCTCGGGGCCCCTCGACTATCAGCCCCAGCATTTT. The full variable domain, rest sourced from reference TRBV7-9 and TRBJ1-5, is DTGVSQNPRHKITKRGQNVTFRCDPISEHNRLYWYRQTLGQGPEFLTYFQNEAQLEKSRLLSDRFSAERPKGSFSTLEIQRTEQGDSAMYLCASSSSGPLDYQPQHFGDGTRLSIL.

The J gene is TRBJ2-5, the V gene TRBV6-2 or TRBV6-3, with TRBD2 as a possible D gene (6 bases). Germline-derived CDR1 and CDR2 are MNHEY and SVGEGT. This CDR3 has 18 residues. The V end was cut by 6 bases, the J end by 5 bases, with 28 bases between. In DNA form, the CDR3 reads TGTGCCAGCAGCCGACCCGAACGGGGGTCCCGATCGTGGGAGACCCAGTACTTC. As protein: CASSRPERGSRSWETQYF.

The chain combines TRBV30 with TRBJ2-7, with D perhaps being TRBD1 or TRBD2 (5 bases each). V was pared by 2 bases and J by 3 bases, with 8 bases between. The CDR3 contains 12 residues. Looked up from germline, CDR1 is GTSNPN and CDR2 is SVGIG (reference sequence). CDR3 amino acids: CAWSRDGYEQYF. Here the CDR3 DNA reads TGTGCCTGGAGTAGGGACGGCTACGAGCAGTACTTC.

This clonotype was seen only a few times. The genes are TRBV20-1 and TRBJ2-1; possible D gene TRBD2, 5 bases. With 5 bases removed from V and 3 bases from J, the gap between germline ends came to 17 bases. CDR1 is DFQATT, CDR2 SNEGSKA, per germline (reference sequence). The CDR3 extends over 15 amino acids. CDR3: CSAAATRGGYNEQFF. CDR3 nucleotides: TGCAGTGCTGCAGCTACTAGAGGTGGCTACAATGAGCAGTTCTTC.

This clonotype was counted between two and nine times. The V and J genes are TRBV5-1 and TRBJ2-5, with D possibly matching TRBD2 (6 bases). The ends were cut back, 4 bases at V and 5 bases at J, with 15 bases in the middle. CDR1 and CDR2 (germline): SGHRS, YFSETQ. This CDR3 has 14 amino acids. Written as DNA, the CDR3 is TGCGCCAGCAGCCTAAAACTGGGACTGGAGACCCAGTACTTC. Translated, it gives CASSLKLGLETQYF.

The chain carries TRBV5-1 and TRBJ1-1; D unclear. The CDR3 runs 14 residues. The germline V gene has CDR1 SGHRS and CDR2 YFSETQ. V gave up 3 bases and J gave up 1 base, with 10 bases separating them. CDR3 protein: CASSSPPGNTEAFF. DNA of the CDR3: TGCGCCAGCAGCTCCCCTCCGGGGAACACTGAAGCTTTCTTT.

The V call is TRBV20-1, the J call TRBJ2-3; D remains unclear. The ends were cut back, 3 bases at V and 4 bases at J, with 14 bases in the middle. CDR3 length: 14 amino acids. Looked up from germline, CDR1 is DFQATT and CDR2 is SNEGSKA (reference sequence). The CDR3 loop is CSASESSHPDTQYF. The CDR3 DNA is TGCAGTGCTAGTGAGTCATCCCATCCAGATACGCAGTATTTT.

This clonotype has just a few counts. The V and J genes are TRBV5-1 and TRBJ2-5; D remains ambiguous. CDR1 SGHRS and CDR2 YFSETQ come from the germline V gene. V gave up 5 bases and J gave up 3 bases, with 11 bases separating them. This CDR3 has 13 amino acids. Written as DNA, the CDR3 is TGCGCCAGCAGATCCGGAACCGAAGAGACCCAGTACTTC. It specifies CASRSGTEETQYF.

This chain uses TRBV4-3 with TRBJ2-1; D might be TRBD1 (5 bases). Germline-derived CDR1 and CDR2 are LGHNA and YSLEER. V lost 2 bases, J lost 8 bases, and 10 bases lay in between. The CDR3 consists of 13 residues. The CDR3 protein is CASSQQGFDEQFF. The CDR3 bases are TGCGCCAGCAGCCAACAGGGTTTCGATGAGCAGTTCTTC.

CDR3 in DNA: TGTGCCAGCAGTTTTCAGGGGTCGGATCAGCCCCAGCATTTT. This gives the protein CASSFQGSDQPQHF. J is TRBJ1-5 and V is TRBV12-3 or TRBV12-4; TRBD1 might be the D (6 bases). V was shortened by 3 bases and J by 5 bases, with 11 bases between the two germline ends. The CDR3 has 14 residues.

This clonotype was seen a few times. The chain joins TRBV12-3 or TRBV12-4 to TRBJ1-1; 7 bases match TRBD1. The CDR3 loop spans 15 amino acids. V was clipped by 0 bases and J by 5 bases; unmatched bases: 6. The CDR3 region has the DNA TGTGCCAGCAGTTTAGCGCCAGGGGGAAGAACTGAAGCTTTCTTT. It yields the protein CASSLAPGGRTEAFF.